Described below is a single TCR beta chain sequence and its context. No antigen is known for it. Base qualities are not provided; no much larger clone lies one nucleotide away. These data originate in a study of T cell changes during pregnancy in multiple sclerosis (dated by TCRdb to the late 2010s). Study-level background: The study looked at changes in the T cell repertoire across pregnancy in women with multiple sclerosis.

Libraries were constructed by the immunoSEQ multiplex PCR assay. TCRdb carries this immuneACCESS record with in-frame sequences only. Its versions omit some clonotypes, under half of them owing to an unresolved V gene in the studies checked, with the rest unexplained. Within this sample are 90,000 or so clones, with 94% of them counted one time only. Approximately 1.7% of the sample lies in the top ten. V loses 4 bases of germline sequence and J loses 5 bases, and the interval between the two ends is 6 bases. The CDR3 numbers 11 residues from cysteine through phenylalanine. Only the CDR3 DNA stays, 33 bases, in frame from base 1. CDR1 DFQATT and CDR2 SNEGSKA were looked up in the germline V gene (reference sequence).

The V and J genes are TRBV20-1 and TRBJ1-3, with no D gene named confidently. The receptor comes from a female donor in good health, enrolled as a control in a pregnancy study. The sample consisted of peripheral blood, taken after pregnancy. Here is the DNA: TGCAGTGCTATCTTCCGAAACACCATATATTTT. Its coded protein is CSAIFRNTIYF.